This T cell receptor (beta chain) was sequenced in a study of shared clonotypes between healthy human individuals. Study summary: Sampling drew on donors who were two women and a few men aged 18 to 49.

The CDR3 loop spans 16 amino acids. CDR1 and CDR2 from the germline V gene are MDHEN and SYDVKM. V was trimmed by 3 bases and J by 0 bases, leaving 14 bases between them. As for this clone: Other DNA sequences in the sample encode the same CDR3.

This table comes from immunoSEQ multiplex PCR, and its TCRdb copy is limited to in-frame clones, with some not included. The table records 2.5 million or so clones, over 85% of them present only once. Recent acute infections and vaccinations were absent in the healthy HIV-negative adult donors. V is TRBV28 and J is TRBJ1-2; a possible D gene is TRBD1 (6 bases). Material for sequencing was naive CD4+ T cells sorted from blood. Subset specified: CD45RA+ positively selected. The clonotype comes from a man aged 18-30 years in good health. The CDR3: CASSFRRGTTNYGYTF. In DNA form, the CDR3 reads TGTGCCAGCAGTTTCCGCAGGGGAACCACTAACTATGGCTACACCTTC.